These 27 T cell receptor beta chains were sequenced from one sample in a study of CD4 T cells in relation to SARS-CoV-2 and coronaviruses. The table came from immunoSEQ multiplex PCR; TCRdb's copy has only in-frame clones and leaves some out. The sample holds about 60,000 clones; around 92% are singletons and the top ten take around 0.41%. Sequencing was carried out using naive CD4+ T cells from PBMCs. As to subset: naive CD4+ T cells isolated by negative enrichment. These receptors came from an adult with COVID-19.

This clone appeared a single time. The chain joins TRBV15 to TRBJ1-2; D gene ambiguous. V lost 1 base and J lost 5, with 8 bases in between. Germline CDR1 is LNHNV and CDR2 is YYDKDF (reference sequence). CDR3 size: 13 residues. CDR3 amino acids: CATSRGGQYGYTF. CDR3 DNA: TGTGCCACCAGCAGAGGTGGGCAGTATGGCTACACCTTC.

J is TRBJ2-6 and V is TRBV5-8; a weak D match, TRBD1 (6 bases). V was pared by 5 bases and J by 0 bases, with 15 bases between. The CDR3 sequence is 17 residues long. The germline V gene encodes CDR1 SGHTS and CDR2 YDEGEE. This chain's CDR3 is CASSWTAYSSGANVLTF. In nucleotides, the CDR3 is TGTGCCAGCAGTTGGACAGCTTATAGCTCTGGGGCCAACGTCCTGACTTTC.

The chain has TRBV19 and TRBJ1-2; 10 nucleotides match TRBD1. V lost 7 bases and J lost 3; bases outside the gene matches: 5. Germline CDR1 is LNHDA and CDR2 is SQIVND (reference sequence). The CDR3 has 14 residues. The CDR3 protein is CASNPGTGDYGYTF. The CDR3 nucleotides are TGTGCCAGTAATCCCGGGACAGGGGACTATGGCTACACCTTC.

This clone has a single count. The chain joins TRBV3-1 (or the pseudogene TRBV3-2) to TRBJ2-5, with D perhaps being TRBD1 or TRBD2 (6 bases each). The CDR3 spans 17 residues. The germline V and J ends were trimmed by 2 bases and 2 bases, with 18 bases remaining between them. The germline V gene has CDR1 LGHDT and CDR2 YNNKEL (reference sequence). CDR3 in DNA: TGTGCCAGCAGCCAATGGTCTTATTGGGGGGCTCAAGAGACCCAGTACTTC. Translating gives CASSQWSYWGAQETQYF.

CDR3 bases: TGTGCCAGCAGTTCTCCAACGTTTCGTTCACCCCTCCACTTT. It is translated as CASSSPTFRSPLHF. The V and J genes are TRBV28 and TRBJ1-6; no clear D. The CDR3 runs to 14 residues. V was pared by 4 bases and J by 9 bases, with 13 bases between. CDR1 and CDR2 from the germline V gene are MDHEN and SYDVKM.

The CDR3 bases are TGCGCCAGCAGCCAATACCCTAGTGGGTTACAAAACATTCAGTACTTC. Translation: CASSQYPSGLQNIQYF. J is TRBJ2-4 and V is TRBV4-1; D is ambiguous. V lost 2 bases and J 5 bases, leaving 16 bases between the germline ends. In germline, CDR1 is MGHRA, CDR2 YSYEKL. The CDR3 is 16 residues long.

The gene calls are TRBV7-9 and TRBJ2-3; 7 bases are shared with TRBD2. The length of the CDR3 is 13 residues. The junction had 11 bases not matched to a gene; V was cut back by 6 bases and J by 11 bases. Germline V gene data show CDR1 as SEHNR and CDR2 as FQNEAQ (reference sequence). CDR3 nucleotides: TGTGCCAGCAGTCCCGTGGCAGCGGGGTTGCAGTATTTT. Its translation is CASSPVAAGLQYF.

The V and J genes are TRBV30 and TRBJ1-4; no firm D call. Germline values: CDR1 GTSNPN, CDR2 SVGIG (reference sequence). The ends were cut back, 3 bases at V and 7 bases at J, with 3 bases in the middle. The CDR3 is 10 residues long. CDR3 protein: CAWRLEKLFF. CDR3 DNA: TGTGCCTGGAGACTTGAAAAACTGTTTTTT.

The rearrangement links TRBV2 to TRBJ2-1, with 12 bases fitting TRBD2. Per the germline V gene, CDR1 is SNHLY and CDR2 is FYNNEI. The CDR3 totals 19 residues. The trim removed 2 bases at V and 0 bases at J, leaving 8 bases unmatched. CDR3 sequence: CASSEPRTSGDSSYNEQFF. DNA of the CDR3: TGTGCCAGCAGTGAACCGAGGACTAGCGGGGATAGCTCCTACAATGAGCAGTTCTTC.

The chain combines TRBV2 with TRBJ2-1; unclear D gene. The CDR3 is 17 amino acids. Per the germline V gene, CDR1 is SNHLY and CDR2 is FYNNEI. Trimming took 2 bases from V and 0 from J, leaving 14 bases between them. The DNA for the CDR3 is TGTGCCAGCAGTGAAAGGTCCGGCGCGAGCTCCTACAATGAGCAGTTCTTC. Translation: CASSERSGASSYNEQFF.

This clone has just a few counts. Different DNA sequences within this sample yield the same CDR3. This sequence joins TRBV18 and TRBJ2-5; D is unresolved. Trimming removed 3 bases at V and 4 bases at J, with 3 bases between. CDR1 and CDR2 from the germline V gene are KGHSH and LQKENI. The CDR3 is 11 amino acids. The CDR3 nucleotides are TGTGCCAGCTCACCTGGAGAGACCCAGTACTTC. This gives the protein CASSPGETQYF.

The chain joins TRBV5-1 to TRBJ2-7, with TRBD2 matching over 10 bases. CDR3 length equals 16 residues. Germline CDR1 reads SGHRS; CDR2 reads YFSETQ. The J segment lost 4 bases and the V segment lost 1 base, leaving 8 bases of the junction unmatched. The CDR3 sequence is CASSLYSGLALYEQYF. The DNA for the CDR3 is TGCGCCAGCAGCTTGTATTCGGGACTAGCGTTGTACGAGCAGTACTTC.

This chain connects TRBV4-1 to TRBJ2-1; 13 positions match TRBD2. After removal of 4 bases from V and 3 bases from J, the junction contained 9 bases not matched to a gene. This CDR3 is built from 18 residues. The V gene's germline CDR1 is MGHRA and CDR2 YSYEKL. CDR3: CASSPGLAGVLFYNEQFF. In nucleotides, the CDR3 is TGCGCCAGCAGCCCAGGACTAGCGGGAGTGCTCTTCTACAATGAGCAGTTCTTC.

The CDR3 DNA follows: TGTGCCAGCTCACCAGGGAGGGCTAGGAACACTGAAGCTTTCTTT. Amino acids: CASSPGRARNTEAFF. V and J are TRBV18 and TRBJ1-1, with D unclear. The V end lost 2 bases, the J end lost 1 base, and 11 bases lay between the germline ends. The CDR3 spans 15 residues. CDR1 and CDR2 (germline): KGHSH, LQKENI.

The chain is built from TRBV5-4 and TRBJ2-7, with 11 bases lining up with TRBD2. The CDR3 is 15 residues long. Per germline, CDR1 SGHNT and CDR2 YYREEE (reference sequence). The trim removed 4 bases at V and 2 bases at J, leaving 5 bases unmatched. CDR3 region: CASSEGTSGTYEQYF. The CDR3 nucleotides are TGTGCCAGCAGCGAGGGGACTAGCGGAACCTACGAGCAGTACTTC.

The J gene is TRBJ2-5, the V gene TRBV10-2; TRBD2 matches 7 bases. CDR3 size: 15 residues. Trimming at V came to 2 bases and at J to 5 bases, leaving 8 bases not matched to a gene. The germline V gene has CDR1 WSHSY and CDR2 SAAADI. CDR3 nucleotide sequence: TGCGCCAGCAGTGAGCCCCCTGGGGGAGGGGAGACCCAGTACTTC. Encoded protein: CASSEPPGGGETQYF.

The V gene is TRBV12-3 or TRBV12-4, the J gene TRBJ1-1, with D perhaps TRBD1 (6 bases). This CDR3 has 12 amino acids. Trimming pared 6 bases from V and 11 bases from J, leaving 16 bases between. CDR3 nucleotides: TGTGCCAGCAGGCAGGGGAGCGGGCGGGCTTTCTTT. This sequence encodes CASRQGSGRAFF.

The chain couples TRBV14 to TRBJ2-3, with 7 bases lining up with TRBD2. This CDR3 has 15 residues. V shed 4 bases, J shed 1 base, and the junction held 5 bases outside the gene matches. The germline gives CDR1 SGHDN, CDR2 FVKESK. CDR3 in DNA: TGTGCCAGCAGCCCATTAGCGGGCCGCACAGATACGCAGTATTTT. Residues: CASSPLAGRTDTQYF.

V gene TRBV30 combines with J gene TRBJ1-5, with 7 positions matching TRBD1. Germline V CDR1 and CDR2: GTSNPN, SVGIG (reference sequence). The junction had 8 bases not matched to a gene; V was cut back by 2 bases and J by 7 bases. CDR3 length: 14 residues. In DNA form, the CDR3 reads TGTGCCTGGAGTAAGCAGGGGGAAAGACAGCCCCAGCATTTT. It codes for CAWSKQGERQPQHF. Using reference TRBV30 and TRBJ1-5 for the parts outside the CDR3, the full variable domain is SQTIHQWPATLVQPVGSPLSLECTVEGTSNPNLYWYRQAAGRGLQLLFYSVGIGQISSEVPQNLSASRPQDRQFILSSKKLLLSDSGFYLCAWSKQGERQPQHFGDGTRLSIL.

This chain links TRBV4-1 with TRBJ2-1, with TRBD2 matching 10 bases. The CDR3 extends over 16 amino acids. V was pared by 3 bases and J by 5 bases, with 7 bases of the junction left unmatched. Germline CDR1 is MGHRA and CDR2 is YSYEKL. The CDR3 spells CASSHQLAGENNEQFF. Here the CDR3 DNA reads TGCGCCAGCAGCCACCAGCTAGCGGGAGAGAACAATGAGCAGTTCTTC.

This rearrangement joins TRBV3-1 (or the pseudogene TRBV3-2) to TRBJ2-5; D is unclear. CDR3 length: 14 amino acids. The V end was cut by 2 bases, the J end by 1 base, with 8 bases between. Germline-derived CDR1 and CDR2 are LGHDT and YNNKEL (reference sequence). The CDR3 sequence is CASSQLLRQETQYF. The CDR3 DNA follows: TGTGCCAGCAGCCAATTGCTCCGCCAAGAGACCCAGTACTTC.

CDR3 sequence: CATSGPGSSTDTQYF. Written as DNA, the CDR3 is TGTGCCACCAGTGGTCCCGGCTCTAGCACAGATACGCAGTATTTT. The V and J genes are TRBV24-1 and TRBJ2-3; D is unclear. The CDR3 consists of 15 residues. Germline CDR1 reads KGHDR; CDR2 reads SFDVKD. The ends were cut back, 5 bases at V and 0 bases at J, with 11 bases in the middle.

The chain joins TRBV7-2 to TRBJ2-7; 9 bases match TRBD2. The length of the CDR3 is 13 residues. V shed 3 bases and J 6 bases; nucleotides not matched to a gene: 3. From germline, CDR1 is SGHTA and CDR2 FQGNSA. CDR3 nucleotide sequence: TGTGCCAGCAGCTTTAGCGGGAGCAGCGAGCAGTACTTC. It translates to CASSFSGSSEQYF.

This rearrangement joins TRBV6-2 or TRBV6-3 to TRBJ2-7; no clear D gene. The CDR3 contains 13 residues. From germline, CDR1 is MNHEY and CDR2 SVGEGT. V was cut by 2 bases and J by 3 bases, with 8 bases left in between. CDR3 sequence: CASSYGRGYEQYF. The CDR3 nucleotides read TGTGCCAGCAGTTACGGTCGTGGCTACGAGCAGTACTTC.

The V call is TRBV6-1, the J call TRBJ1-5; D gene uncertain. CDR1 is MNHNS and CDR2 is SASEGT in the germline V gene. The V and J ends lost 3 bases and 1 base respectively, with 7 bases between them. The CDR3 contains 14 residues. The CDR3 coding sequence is TGTGCCAGCAGTGATCAAGGGAGCAATCAGCCCCAGCATTTT. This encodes CASSDQGSNQPQHF.

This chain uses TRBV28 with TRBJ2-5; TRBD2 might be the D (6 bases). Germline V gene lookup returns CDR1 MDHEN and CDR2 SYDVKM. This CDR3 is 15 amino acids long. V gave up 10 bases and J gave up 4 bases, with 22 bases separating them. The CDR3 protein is CATQDPRREGETQYF. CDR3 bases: TGTGCCACCCAAGACCCTCGGCGGGAAGGAGAGACCCAGTACTTC.

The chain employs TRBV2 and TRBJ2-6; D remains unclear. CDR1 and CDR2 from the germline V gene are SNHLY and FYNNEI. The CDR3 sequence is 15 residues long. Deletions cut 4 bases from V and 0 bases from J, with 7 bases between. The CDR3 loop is CASSARYSGANVLTF. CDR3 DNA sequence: TGTGCCAGCAGTGCCCGATACTCTGGGGCCAACGTCCTGACTTTC.